Only one count was recorded for the clone carrying this T cell receptor beta chain. Its matching antigen is unknown. This specimen belongs to a study of graft-versus-host responses after intestinal transplantation. Across the whole study: Isolated intestinal, liver-intestinal, or multivisceral transplants were what recipients had.

Generated by immunoSEQ multiplex PCR, the TCRdb table keeps only in-frame clones and is missing some. The sample shows around 76,000 clones, around 96% of them seen only once. The germline CDR1 and CDR2 sequences are SGHRS and YFSETQ. CDR3 length equals 16 residues. Sequencing was performed on unstimulated CD8+ T cells sorted from spleen or lymph node cells, taken before intestinal transplant. The TCR sequence derives from a human donor who received an intestinal transplant. The V gene is TRBV5-1, the J gene TRBJ2-5; tentative D call: TRBD1 (6 bases). Gene TRBJ2-7 matches the end of the DNA better, so the J call may be wrong. The CDR3 DNA reads as TGCGCCAGCAGCTGGTGGGGGTCACAGGGTGGTTACGAGCAGTACTTC. Its protein is CASSWWGSQGGYEQYF.